Presented here are 20 T cell receptor beta chains from one specimen sequenced in a study of OX40 agonist ivuxolimab in advanced cancers. Assay used: immunoSEQ multiplex PCR; TCRdb lists only in-frame clones, some missing. Of 70,000 to 100,000 clones listed, more than 80% are singletons. The material was CD4+ or CD8+ T cells sorted from blood, obtained in a trial of the OX40 agonist ivuxolimab. These receptors were collected from an adult with an advanced solid tumor such as melanoma, head and neck, liver or kidney cancer.

The chain carries TRBV9 and TRBJ2-5, with TRBD2 as a possible D gene (6 bases). This CDR3 has 14 amino acids. V was trimmed by 0 bases and J by 1 base, leaving 7 bases between them. The germline CDR1 and CDR2 sequences are SGDLS and YYNGEE. The CDR3 coding sequence is TGTGCCAGCAGCGTAGTGGGGGGCCAAGAGACCCAGTACTTC. This sequence encodes CASSVVGGQETQYF.

The chain recombines TRBV30 with TRBJ1-1; D unclear. Trimming pared 0 bases from V and 0 bases from J, leaving 8 bases between. CDR1 and CDR2 (germline): GTSNPN, SVGIG (reference sequence). CDR3 length: 14 amino acids. The chain's CDR3 is CAWSVSWLNTEAFF. CDR3 in DNA: TGTGCCTGGAGTGTAAGTTGGCTGAACACTGAAGCTTTCTTT.

In its sample, this clone was seen a few times. This chain joins TRBV27 and TRBJ2-3; TRBD2 aligns across 7 bases. Germline-derived CDR1 and CDR2 are MNHEY and SMNVEV (reference sequence). The CDR3 extends over 14 amino acids. Germline trimming cut 5 bases from V and 2 bases from J; bases unmatched to any gene: 4. The CDR3 DNA reads TGTGCCAGCAGTCCTACTAGCGTCACAGATACGCAGTATTTT. This encodes CASSPTSVTDTQYF.

This chain connects TRBV4-1 to TRBJ1-1, with a possible D match to TRBD1 (6 bases). This CDR3 comprises 14 residues. The germline gives CDR1 MGHRA, CDR2 YSYEKL. Trimming took off 3 bases at V and 5 bases at J, with 13 bases between the two ends. The CDR3, as DNA: TGCGCCAGCAGCCATCGACAGGTGAGGACTGAAGCTTTCTTT. This encodes CASSHRQVRTEAFF.

This chain uses TRBV7-2 with TRBJ1-2; D call uncertain. CDR3 size: 15 residues. Trimming took 1 base from V and 0 from J, leaving 9 bases between them. CDR1 SGHTA and CDR2 FQGNSA come from the germline V gene. The CDR3 coding sequence is TGTGCCAGCAGCTTAGGCGGGCCCGCTAACTATGGCTACACCTTC. Amino acids: CASSLGGPANYGYTF.

The chain employs TRBV6-6 and TRBJ1-1, with a tentative D call TRBD1 (5 bases). This CDR3 comprises 12 residues. The V gene lost 6 bases and the J gene lost 11 bases, with 16 bases spanning the gap. CDR1 is MNHNY, CDR2 SVGAGI, per germline (reference sequence). The CDR3 bases are TGTGCCAGCAGCAGGGCCCTCGAGGAGGCTTTCTTT. Amino acid sequence: CASSRALEEAFF.

The rearrangement joins TRBV6-5 to TRBJ1-1; 7 bases fit TRBD1. V gave up 4 bases and J gave up 0 bases; unmatched junction bases: 5. Germline V CDR1 and CDR2: MNHEY, SVGAGI. This CDR3 spans 15 amino acids. CDR3 in amino acids: CASSFQGVMNTEAFF. The CDR3 nucleotides read TGTGCCAGCAGTTTCCAGGGGGTTATGAACACTGAAGCTTTCTTT.

The chain uses TRBV28 and TRBJ1-5; no definite D call. Germline V gene sequence: CDR1 MDHEN, CDR2 SYDVKM. This CDR3 has 14 residues. V was pared by 4 bases and J by 0 bases, with 7 bases between. The CDR3 region has the DNA TGTGCCAGCAGTTGGGGTTTTAGCAATCAGCCCCAGCATTTT. This gives the protein CASSWGFSNQPQHF. Drawing the rest from reference TRBV28 and TRBJ1-5, the complete variable domain is DVKVTQSSRYLVKRTGEKVFLECVQDMDHENMFWYRQDPGLGLRLIYFSYDVKMKEKGDIPEGYSVSREKKERFSLILESASTNQTSMYLCASSWGFSNQPQHFGDGTRLSIL.

The V gene is TRBV5-1, the J gene TRBJ1-1, with D uncertain. The CDR3 length is 15 residues. The germline V and J ends were trimmed by 4 bases and 4 bases, with 17 bases remaining between them. Germline CDR1 SGHRS, CDR2 YFSETQ. DNA for the CDR3: TGCGCCAGCAGCCTACAACCCAAGTCTGGCACTGAAGCTTTCTTT. Its translation is CASSLQPKSGTEAFF.

The chain joins TRBV20-1 to TRBJ1-2; D uncertain. The CDR3 has 11 residues. Per germline, CDR1 DFQATT and CDR2 SNEGSKA (reference sequence). V gave up 1 base and J gave up 8 bases, with 8 bases separating them. CDR3 in amino acids: CSARGGEGYTF. CDR3 coding DNA: TGCAGTGCTAGAGGCGGGGAAGGCTACACCTTC.

This rearrangement joins TRBV19 to TRBJ2-3, with 15 bases identical to TRBD2. The germline CDR1 and CDR2 sequences are LNHDA and SQIVND (reference sequence). J gave up 3 bases and V 6 bases, and 4 bases lay outside the gene matches. CDR3 length equals 16 residues. The CDR3 DNA reads TGTGCCAGTAGGGGACTAGCGGGAGGAAGAACAGATACGCAGTATTTT. Translating it yields CASRGLAGGRTDTQYF.

The chain couples TRBV7-3 to TRBJ1-2, with D perhaps TRBD1 (5 bases). CDR1 and CDR2 from the germline V gene are SGHTA and FQGTGA. The ends were cut back, 2 bases at V and 8 bases at J, with 12 bases in the middle. CDR3 size: 13 residues. The chain's CDR3 is CASSLGAEGGYTF. CDR3 nucleotides: TGTGCCAGCAGCTTAGGGGCTGAGGGGGGCTACACCTTC.

This clone came up once. The genes are TRBV18 and TRBJ2-7, with D possibly being TRBD2 (5 bases). Deletions cut 3 bases from V and 2 bases from J, with 17 bases between. This CDR3 has 16 residues. CDR1 and CDR2 from the germline V gene are KGHSH and LQKENI. The CDR3 loop reads CASSPEFRESAYEQYF. In nucleotides, the CDR3 is TGTGCCAGCTCACCCGAGTTTCGGGAAAGCGCCTACGAGCAGTACTTC.

V and J are TRBV7-9 and TRBJ2-6; D could derive from TRBD1 or TRBD2 (5 bases each). The CDR3 is 18 residues long. With 5 bases removed from V and 0 bases from J, the gap between germline ends came to 17 bases. CDR1 is SEHNR, CDR2 FQNEAQ, per germline (reference sequence). The CDR3 region has the DNA TGTGCCAGCAGCCCGCCCCGGGGACGGAACTCTGGGGCCAACGTCCTGACTTTC. Its translation is CASSPPRGRNSGANVLTF.

The sample holds one count of this clone. The CDR3 bases are TGTGCCAGTAGTACCCCCTCCAGGGGTGGCACCGGGGAGCTGTTTTTT. Its protein product is CASSTPSRGGTGELFF. The chain joins TRBV19 to TRBJ2-2, with D possibly TRBD1 on 6 matching bases. This CDR3 spans 16 amino acids. Germline V CDR1 and CDR2: LNHDA, SQIVND (reference sequence). The ends were cut back, 4 bases at V and 4 bases at J, with 16 bases in the middle.

The chain uses TRBV27 and TRBJ2-1, with TRBD2 identical over 7 bases. The V and J ends lost 5 bases and 8 bases, in that order; junction bases with no gene match: 0. CDR1 and CDR2 from the germline V gene are MNHEY and SMNVEV (reference sequence). The CDR3 totals 11 residues. DNA for the CDR3: TGTGCCAGCAGTGCGGGGGATGAGCAGTTCTTC. Amino acid sequence: CASSAGDEQFF.

The rearrangement uses TRBV6-4 and TRBJ1-2; D perhaps matches TRBD1 (5 bases). Trimming removed 2 bases from V and 6 bases from J, with 10 bases in between. CDR1 and CDR2 (germline): MRHNA, SNTAGT. The CDR3 contains 13 residues. The CDR3 is CASSDGGDHGYTF. CDR3 nucleotides: TGTGCCAGCAGTGACGGGGGAGATCATGGCTACACCTTC.

The rearrangement joins TRBV10-3 to TRBJ1-3; D gene uncertain. The CDR3 runs to 11 residues. Germline CDR1 reads ENHRY; CDR2 reads SYGVKD. Trimming removed 8 bases at V and 3 bases at J, with 5 bases between. DNA for the CDR3: TGTGCCATCCCACGTGGAAACACCATATATTTT. Residues: CAIPRGNTIYF.

The rearrangement uses TRBV6-1 and TRBJ1-1; D remains unclear. Germline CDR1 reads MNHNS; CDR2 reads SASEGT. V lost 2 bases, J lost 6 bases, and 10 bases lay in between. The CDR3 covers 13 residues. The CDR3 DNA sequence: TGTGCCAGCAGTGAAAAGGTTATCGCTGAAGCTTTCTTT. This sequence encodes CASSEKVIAEAFF.

This clone was seen just once. The chain has TRBV19 and TRBJ2-3, with D tentatively TRBD1 or TRBD2 (5 bases each). This CDR3 region has 14 residues. CDR1 LNHDA and CDR2 SQIVND come from the germline V gene (reference sequence). With 6 bases removed from V and 7 bases from J, the gap between germline ends came to 17 bases. The CDR3 sequence: CASRGVSGYYTQYF. In nucleotides, the CDR3 is TGTGCCAGTAGGGGGGTTAGTGGTTATTATACGCAGTATTTT.